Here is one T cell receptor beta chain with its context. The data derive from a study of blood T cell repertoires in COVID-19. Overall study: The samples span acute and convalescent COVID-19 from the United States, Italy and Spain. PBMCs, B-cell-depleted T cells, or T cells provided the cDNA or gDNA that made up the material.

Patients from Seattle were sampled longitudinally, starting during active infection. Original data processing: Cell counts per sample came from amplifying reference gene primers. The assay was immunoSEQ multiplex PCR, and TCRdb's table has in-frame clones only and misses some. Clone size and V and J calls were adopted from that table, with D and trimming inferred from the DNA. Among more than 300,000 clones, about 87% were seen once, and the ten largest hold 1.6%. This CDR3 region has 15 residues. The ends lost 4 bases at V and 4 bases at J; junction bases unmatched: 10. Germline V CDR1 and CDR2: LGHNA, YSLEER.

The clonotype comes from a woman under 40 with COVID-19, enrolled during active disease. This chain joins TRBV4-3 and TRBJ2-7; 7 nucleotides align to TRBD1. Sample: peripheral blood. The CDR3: CASSPRVGGGYEQYF. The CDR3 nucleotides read TGCGCCAGCAGCCCGCGGGTAGGGGGCGGGTACGAGCAGTACTTC.